Reported below is one T cell receptor beta chain. Its antigen target is currently unknown. The input lacks base qualities; no much larger clone sits a single base away. The CDR3, from cysteine to phenylalanine, totals 14 residues. Only CDR3 DNA remains: 42 bases, in frame from the first base. CDR1 and CDR2 were assigned from the germline V gene as ENHRY and SYGVKD. Trimming at the junction amounts to 0 bases on V and 7 bases on J, and the germline ends lie 11 bases apart. The source of the sample is a study of blood T cell repertoires in COVID-19 (dated by TCRdb to the early 2020s). Describing the broader study: Samples covering the acute and convalescent phases of COVID-19 were provided by collaborators in the United States, Italy and Spain. The prospective study material was composed of cDNA or gDNA derived from T cells, B-cell-depleted T cells, or PBMCs. Samples came from the ongoing ImmuneRACE study (first 160 participants) plus 1,254 subjects from 6 global collaborators. Deeply sampled blood TCRbeta repertoires from subjects exposed to, actively infected with, or recovered from COVID-19 were included in the dataset. Nearly every sample came with metadata listing a de-identified subject ID, COVID-19 status, age in years and sex. A freely available public database, intended as a resource for researchers studying the immune response to SARS-CoV-2, is where the repertoires were released. Where HLA class I and class II types were available, the types were taken from metadata supplied by the sample provider, not from assay-based typing.

The collaborating institutions used their own protocols to collect whole blood in K2EDTA tubes. For TCRbeta analysis, collaborators shipped samples in one of three forms: frozen whole blood, isolated PBMCs, or DNA extracted from either of those sample types. The immunoSEQ Assay, a bias-controlled multiplex PCR, was used to amplify TCRbeta CDR3 regions from genomic DNA. On the study's bioinformatics: Nucleated cell counts per sample were estimated from amplification of reference gene primers within the assay. To quantify the absolute abundance of each unique TCRbeta CDR3 rearrangement, sequence reads were collapsed and filtered. For each sample, productive Simpson clonality was calculated as the square root of Simpson's diversity index across productive rearrangements. TCRdb mirrors the immuneACCESS table, restricted to in-frame sequences. Some clones are absent from its copies; in checked studies, under half trace to an unresolved V gene, and the reason for the others is unknown. V and J calls and clone size are as listed in that table; D and trimming were resolved from the DNA. Across this sample there are approximately 61,000 clones, with 85% seen only once. The top ten constitute 4.5% to 5.5% of the sample.

Study-wide findings and limitations: How much clinical and demographic metadata was included differed by source and by participant, and the metadata was provided uncurated.

The sequenced sample consisted of peripheral blood. The sequence was obtained from a man in his sixties or seventies with acute or convalescent COVID-19. The sequence joins TRBV10-3 to TRBJ2-3; the D gene lacks a confident call. The bases read TGTGCCATCAGTGAGTCGGTAGCTTCGCATACGCAGTATTTT. Translated, this is CAISESVASHTQYF.